Below, 10 T cell receptor beta chains from the same sample are listed, as sequenced in a study of T cells in Graves' hyperthyroidism and ophthalmopathy. What was amplified from RNA transcripts were TCR beta CDR3 regions. Carried out on the TCR CDR3, a first-round RT-PCR used the HTBI primer set. TCRdb processed the multiplex PCR reads anew with MiXCR; each CDR3 protein has one entry. The repertoire holds about 570,000 distinct CDR3 sequences, about half seen once, with roughly 20% in the top ten. Source material: peripheral blood or thyroid tissue (not recorded which). The receptors were gathered from an adult woman with Graves' disease, either hyperthyroidism or ophthalmopathy (not recorded which).

This clonotype showed up just once. J is TRBJ2-7 and V is TRBV2; perhaps D is TRBD1 or TRBD2 (6 bases each). Germline V gene lookup returns CDR1 SNHLY and CDR2 FYNNEI. With 7 bases removed from V and 3 bases from J, the gap between germline ends came to 13 bases. The CDR3 contains 13 residues. CDR3 in DNA: TGTGCCAGCAAGGCGGGACAAATCTACGAGCAGTACTTC. Its protein product is CASKAGQIYEQYF.

In the case of this clonotype: Relative to the germline gene, one junction end is altered; a read error may explain this. The chain uses TRBV7-9 and TRBJ2-7; 8 positions agree with TRBD2. From germline, CDR1 is SEHNR and CDR2 FQNEAQ (reference sequence). This CDR3 comprises 15 residues. CDR3 sequence: CASSQSPGGLVEQYF. In DNA, the CDR3 is TGCGCCAGCAGCCAATCGCCGGGAGGGCTCGTCGAGCAGTACTTC.

The table lists this clonotype with a few counts. The chain uses TRBV2 and TRBJ2-3; 7 positions match TRBD1. Germline-derived CDR1 and CDR2 are SNHLY and FYNNEI. V was clipped by 1 base and J by 7 bases; unmatched bases: 5. CDR3 length: 14 residues. DNA for the CDR3: TGTGCCAGCAGTGAAGGACAGGGTGAGAATACGCAGTATTTT. It translates to CASSEGQGENTQYF. The whole variable domain, filled in from reference TRBV2 and TRBJ2-3, reads EPEVTQTPSHQVTQMGQEVILRCVPISNHLYFYWYRQILGQKVEFLVSFYNNEISEKSEIFDDQFSVERPDGSNFTLKIRSTKLEDSAMYFCASSEGQGENTQYFGPGTRLTVL.

This clonotype was observed many times. The chain is built from TRBV7-9 and TRBJ2-2; D perhaps matches TRBD2 (6 bases). There are 18 residues in the CDR3. Germline V lookup: CDR1 SEHNR, CDR2 FQNEAQ (reference sequence). The germline V and J ends were trimmed by 2 bases and 1 base, with 17 bases remaining between them. The DNA of the CDR3 is TGTGCCAGCAGCTTATGGGGGGAAGGGTCCCTGAACACCGGGGAGCTGTTTTTT. Encoded protein: CASSLWGEGSLNTGELFF.

The rearrangement joins TRBV20-1 to TRBJ2-5; 10 bases agree with TRBD1. Trimming took 3 bases from V and 1 from J; bases not matched to a gene: 5. CDR1 and CDR2 from the germline V gene are DFQATT and SNEGSKA (reference sequence). The CDR3 loop spans 15 amino acids. CDR3 coding DNA: TGCAGTGCTAGTGGGGACAGGGGAGGCCAAGAGACCCAGTACTTC. Amino acid sequence: CSASGDRGGQETQYF.

The chain joins TRBV5-8 to TRBJ2-5; TRBD2 might be the D (6 bases). Germline V gives CDR1 SGHTS, CDR2 YDEGEE. This CDR3 spans 13 amino acids. Trimming removed 2 bases at V and 7 bases at J, with 12 bases between. CDR3 region: CASSFGSLGTQYF. The CDR3 DNA reads TGTGCCAGCAGCTTCGGGAGTCTAGGGACCCAGTACTTC.

The CDR3 sequence: CASRGEGGQPQHF. The CDR3 nucleotides are TGTGCCAGCAGGGGGGAGGGTGGTCAGCCCCAGCATTTT. This rearrangement joins TRBV9 to TRBJ1-5; D perhaps matches TRBD1 (5 bases). V was cut by 5 bases and J by 6 bases, with 12 bases left in between. CDR1 SGDLS and CDR2 YYNGEE come from the germline V gene. This CDR3 spans 13 amino acids. The complete variable domain, with remaining parts taken from reference TRBV9 and TRBJ1-5, reads DSGVTQTPKHLITATGQRVTLRCSPRSGDLSVYWYQQSLDQGLQFLIQYYNGEERAKGNILERFSAQQFPDLHSELNLSSLELGDSALYFCASRGEGGQPQHFGDGTRLSIL.

The V call is TRBV10-3, the J call TRBJ2-7; D perhaps matches TRBD2 (6 bases). The CDR3 spans 14 residues. Trimming pared 0 bases from V and 9 bases from J, leaving 15 bases between. Per the germline V gene, CDR1 is ENHRY and CDR2 is SYGVKD. This chain's CDR3 is CAISESQGLGRQYF. Written as DNA, the CDR3 is TGTGCCATCAGTGAGTCGCAGGGACTCGGAAGGCAGTACTTC.

The chain carries TRBV5-6 and TRBJ2-5, with D tentatively TRBD1 or TRBD2 (6 bases each). The V end was cut by 0 bases, the J end by 7 bases, with 22 bases between. The CDR3 spans 17 residues. Germline lookup yields CDR1 SGHDT and CDR2 YYEEEE. The CDR3 region is CASSLGVGGSRRRTQYF. CDR3 sequence (DNA): TGTGCCAGCAGCTTGGGGGTCGGGGGCTCCCGCCGTCGGACCCAGTACTTC.

Turning to this clonotype: A much larger clone sits a single nucleotide away, making a read error possible. V usage is TRBV4-2 and J usage is TRBJ1-4; D is undetermined. Germline assignment: CDR1 LGHNA and CDR2 YNFKEQ. The CDR3 has 18 residues. Written as DNA, the CDR3 is TGTGCCAGCAGCCAAGAATTGGCGGCCTACGTTACTAATGAAAAACTGTGTTTT. As protein: CASSQELAAYVTNEKLCF.